Each of the 29 T cell receptor beta chains below was sequenced from the same sample in a study of blood T cell repertoires in COVID-19. Produced via immunoSEQ multiplex PCR; TCRdb's table is partial and in-frame only. Among hundreds of thousands of clones, approximately 88% were seen once, and the ten largest hold about 8.6%. The sequencing input was peripheral blood. The receptors shown here come from a man aged 18-30 years with active or convalescent COVID-19.

This clone occurred once. The rearrangement links TRBV9 to TRBJ2-5; 7 bases map to TRBD1. The CDR3 extends over 14 amino acids. With 3 bases clipped from V and 2 bases from J, the junction kept 4 bases outside the gene matches. The germline V gene has CDR1 SGDLS and CDR2 YYNGEE. The CDR3 DNA reads as TGTGCCAGCAGCGCTCAGACAGGGCAAGAGACCCAGTACTTC. Its protein is CASSAQTGQETQYF.

V usage is TRBV2 and J usage is TRBJ1-4; D unclear. The V gene's germline CDR1 is SNHLY and CDR2 FYNNEI. This CDR3 spans 14 amino acids. V lost 6 bases and J 0 bases, leaving 8 bases between the germline ends. The CDR3 loop reads CASRTFSTNEKLFF. The DNA of the CDR3 is TGTGCCAGCAGAACTTTCTCAACTAATGAAAAACTGTTTTTT.

The CDR3 nucleotides read TGTGCCTCAAAGGGGACACTGGAGTCGGAGACCCAGTACTTC. This sequence encodes CASKGTLESETQYF. The chain couples TRBV10-3 to TRBJ2-5, with D possibly being TRBD1 (6 bases). The CDR3 runs 14 residues. The germline V gene encodes CDR1 ENHRY and CDR2 SYGVKD. V lost 11 bases to trimming and J lost 5 bases, with 21 bases between them.

The chain combines TRBV19 with TRBJ1-4, with 7 bases aligning to TRBD1. Germline CDR1 reads LNHDA; CDR2 reads SQIVND (reference sequence). V was clipped by 4 bases and J by 7 bases; unmatched bases: 9. The CDR3 is 15 amino acids. The CDR3 region is CASSTEGQRREKLFF. CDR3 DNA sequence: TGTGCCAGTAGTACCGAGGGACAGAGACGTGAAAAACTGTTTTTT.

The chain recombines TRBV7-2 with TRBJ2-4, with 7 bases lining up with TRBD1. Germline-derived CDR1 and CDR2 are SGHTA and FQGNSA. Trimming took 3 bases from V and 9 from J; bases not matched to a gene: 8. This CDR3 has 14 residues. The CDR3 sequence is CASSFRDSSIIQYF. For the CDR3, the DNA is TGTGCCAGCAGCTTTCGGGACAGTTCGATCATTCAGTACTTC.

This clone has a single count. The J gene is TRBJ1-4, the V gene TRBV5-1, with TRBD1 matching 9 bases. The J segment lost 7 bases and the V segment lost 3 bases, leaving 7 bases of the junction unmatched. This CDR3 comprises 15 residues. CDR1 is SGHRS and CDR2 is YFSETQ in the germline V gene. The CDR3 loop reads CASSSSQGASEKLFF. CDR3 DNA sequence: TGCGCCAGCAGCTCCTCACAGGGGGCCTCTGAAAAACTGTTTTTT. Filled out from reference TRBV5-1 and TRBJ1-4, the complete variable domain reads KAGVTQTPRYLIKTRGQQVTLSCSPISGHRSVSWYQQTPGQGLQFLFEYFSETQRNKGNFPGRFSGRQFSNSRSEMNVSTLELGDSALYLCASSSSQGASEKLFFGSGTQLSVL.

The gene calls are TRBV27 and TRBJ2-6; 11 bases agree with TRBD1. This CDR3 comprises 23 residues. Looked up from germline, CDR1 is MNHEY and CDR2 is SMNVEV (reference sequence). V dropped 0 bases and J dropped 2; count of bases not matched to a gene: 18. This CDR3 reads CASSLSRAGTGGAFLAGANVLTF. CDR3 in DNA: TGTGCCAGCAGTTTATCCCGGGCCGGGACAGGGGGTGCATTTCTAGCTGGGGCCAACGTCCTGACTTTC. Based on the CDR3 plus reference TRBV27 and TRBJ2-6, the full variable domain is EAQVTQNPRYLITVTGKKLTVTCSQNMNHEYMSWYRQDPGLGLRQIYYSMNVEVTDKGDVPEGYKVSRKEKRNFPLILESPSPNQTSLYFCASSLSRAGTGGAFLAGANVLTFGAGSRLTVL.

As concerns this clone: This CDR3 is also generated by other DNA sequences in the sample. The rearrangement joins TRBV11-2 to TRBJ2-7; 9 bases are shared with TRBD1. From germline, CDR1 is SGHAT and CDR2 FQNNGV. The CDR3 contains 14 residues. The junction had 2 bases not matched to a gene; V was cut back by 1 base and J by 4 bases. CDR3 amino acids: CASSLGQGGYEQYF. The CDR3 nucleotides are TGTGCCAGCAGCTTAGGACAGGGGGGGTACGAGCAGTACTTC.

Only one count was recorded for this clone. V gene TRBV5-1 combines with J gene TRBJ2-3; possible D gene TRBD2, 7 bases. This CDR3 is built from 17 residues. The V gene's germline CDR1 is SGHRS and CDR2 YFSETQ. Trimming stripped 3 bases from V and 0 bases from J, with 17 bases between. The CDR3 region is CASSSSPRGASTDTQYF. The DNA of the CDR3 is TGCGCCAGCAGCTCGTCCCCCCGGGGGGCTAGCACAGATACGCAGTATTTT.

V usage is TRBV2 and J usage is TRBJ1-1, with TRBD1 as a possible D gene (6 bases). V dropped 6 bases and J dropped 5 bases, with 16 bases sitting between them. The CDR3 runs 14 residues. Germline loops: CDR1 SNHLY, CDR2 FYNNEI. The CDR3 here is CASRDNRVRTEAFF. As DNA, the CDR3 is TGTGCCAGCAGAGATAACAGGGTGAGGACTGAAGCTTTCTTT. The variable domain in full, with the rest retrieved from reference TRBV2 and TRBJ1-1, is EPEVTQTPSHQVTQMGQEVILRCVPISNHLYFYWYRQILGQKVEFLVSFYNNEISEKSEIFDDQFSVERPDGSNFTLKIRSTKLEDSAMYFCASRDNRVRTEAFFGQGTRLTVV.

The rearrangement uses TRBV5-1 and TRBJ2-7, with TRBD2 matching 7 bases. Unmatched junction bases numbered 10, after V lost 4 bases and J lost 0 bases. There are 16 residues in the CDR3. Germline assignment: CDR1 SGHRS and CDR2 YFSETQ. The CDR3 spells CASSNSGLPSSYEQYF. The CDR3 region has the DNA TGCGCCAGCAGCAACTCGGGACTACCAAGCTCCTACGAGCAGTACTTC.

This clone was seen repeatedly, ten times or more. The chain joins TRBV19 to TRBJ1-5; 9 nucleotides match TRBD1. CDR3 length: 16 amino acids. CDR1 is LNHDA, CDR2 SQIVND, per germline (reference sequence). V was clipped by 4 bases and J by 5 bases; unmatched bases: 9. CDR3 region: CASSSGGDRGYQPQHF. The CDR3 DNA is TGTGCCAGTAGTAGCGGCGGCGACAGGGGGTATCAGCCCCAGCATTTT.

The J gene is TRBJ2-7, the V gene TRBV29-1; 7 bases match TRBD1. Unmatched junction bases numbered 5, after V lost 3 bases and J lost 3 bases. Germline V gene sequence: CDR1 SQVTM, CDR2 ANQGSEA. This CDR3 is 13 amino acids long. In nucleotides, the CDR3 is TGCAGCGTTGAGGGGACAGAAGACTACGAGCAGTACTTC. Translating gives CSVEGTEDYEQYF.

The V and J genes are TRBV19 and TRBJ2-2; 7 bases match TRBD1. J was trimmed by 6 bases and V by 6 bases; bases with no gene match: 7. CDR1 and CDR2 (germline): LNHDA, SQIVND (reference sequence). The CDR3 runs to 14 residues. CDR3 in DNA: TGTGCCAGTAGGGAGACAGGGTTCGCCGGGGAGCTGTTTTTT. Protein: CASRETGFAGELFF.

The chain joins TRBV2 to TRBJ2-1; the match to TRBD1 covers 11 bases. Per the germline V gene, CDR1 is SNHLY and CDR2 is FYNNEI. The CDR3 contains 15 residues. Trimming took 4 bases from V and 3 from J; bases not matched to a gene: 2. The CDR3 DNA is TGTGCCAGCAGTGTGGGACAGGGGGTCTACAATGAGCAGTTCTTC. This codes for CASSVGQGVYNEQFF.

J is TRBJ2-3 and V is TRBV19; D unclear. Germline lookup yields CDR1 LNHDA and CDR2 SQIVND (reference sequence). The CDR3 covers 14 residues. V lost 7 bases, J lost 0 bases, and 11 bases lay in between. CDR3 DNA: TGTGCCAGTACCCCCCTGGGCAGCACAGATACGCAGTATTTT. Encoded protein: CASTPLGSTDTQYF.

This chain joins TRBV11-2 and TRBJ2-7; a weak D match, TRBD2 (6 bases). The V end was cut by 5 bases, the J end by 1 base, with 18 bases between. CDR1 and CDR2 from the germline V gene are SGHAT and FQNNGV. CDR3 length equals 16 residues. CDR3 nucleotides: TGTGCCAGCAGCCAGGGAGGCATAAGCCCTTCCTACGAGCAGTACTTC. Its translation is CASSQGGISPSYEQYF.

The rearrangement joins TRBV5-1 to TRBJ1-2; the match to TRBD1 covers 7 bases. CDR3 length: 15 residues. Germline lookup yields CDR1 SGHRS and CDR2 YFSETQ. V shed 10 bases, J shed 0 bases, and the junction held 12 bases outside the gene matches. The CDR3, as DNA: TGCGCCTCCTGGGGGACAGAACCCCCTAACTATGGCTACACCTTC. Translation: CASWGTEPPNYGYTF.

Details on this clone: Other nucleotide sequences in the sample specify the same CDR3. CDR3 DNA: TGTGCCAGCAGCCATTTAAGGGGCCCCTATGGCTACACCTTC. Translated: CASSHLRGPYGYTF. The chain carries TRBV3-1 (or the pseudogene TRBV3-2) and TRBJ1-2; D perhaps matches TRBD1 (5 bases). Trimming stripped 3 bases from V and 4 bases from J, with 12 bases between. The CDR3 has 14 residues. CDR1 is LGHDT, CDR2 YNNKEL, per germline (reference sequence).

The rearrangement joins TRBV3-1 (or the pseudogene TRBV3-2) to TRBJ1-3; possible D gene TRBD1, 5 bases. Germline CDR1 is LGHDT and CDR2 is YNNKEL (reference sequence). The CDR3 runs to 16 residues. With 5 bases removed from V and 0 bases from J, the gap between germline ends came to 14 bases. CDR3 amino acids: CASSGLAGLSGNTIYF. In nucleotides, the CDR3 is TGTGCCAGCAGCGGTCTGGCAGGGCTCTCTGGAAACACCATATATTTT.

The rearrangement links TRBV5-5 to TRBJ2-1, with D maybe TRBD2 (7 bases). The CDR3 loop spans 15 amino acids. Germline CDR1 and CDR2: SGHKS and YYEKEE (reference sequence). Trimming stripped 4 bases from V and 6 bases from J, with 17 bases between. The CDR3 reads CASSALGGAPNEQFF. The CDR3 DNA is TGTGCCAGCAGCGCCCTTGGGGGGGCACCCAATGAGCAGTTCTTC.

The chain uses TRBV7-2 and TRBJ2-2; 8 positions agree with TRBD1. Germline V gives CDR1 SGHTA, CDR2 FQGNSA. The CDR3 contains 15 residues. V trimming: 6 bases; J trimming: 7 bases; junction bases outside the gene matches: 10. The CDR3 loop is CASRTGQGLGGELFF. As DNA, the CDR3 is TGTGCCAGCAGAACAGGACAGGGCCTTGGCGGGGAGCTGTTTTTT.

This chain connects TRBV7-6 to TRBJ1-3, with 8 nucleotides matching TRBD1. The CDR3 sequence is 15 residues long. Per the germline V gene, CDR1 is SGHVS and CDR2 is FNYEAQ. The J segment lost 0 bases and the V segment lost 5 bases, leaving 3 bases of the junction unmatched. CDR3 sequence reads: CASSPTGGSGNTIYF. CDR3 DNA: TGTGCCAGCAGCCCCACAGGGGGCTCTGGAAACACCATATATTTT.

This clone showed up just a few times. The CDR3 is CASSTGDRGGGYTF. CDR3 bases: TGTGCCAGCAGTACAGGGGACAGGGGGGGTGGCTACACCTTC. This chain links TRBV6-5 with TRBJ1-2; TRBD1 matches 11 bases. V lost 5 bases and J lost 7; bases outside the gene matches: 6. The V gene's germline CDR1 is MNHEY and CDR2 SVGAGI. The CDR3 totals 14 residues.

The gene calls are TRBV13 and TRBJ1-2, with a possible D match to TRBD1 (5 bases). V was clipped by 10 bases and J by 4 bases, with 19 bases between them. The CDR3 is made up of 14 amino acids. Germline V lookup: CDR1 PRHDT, CDR2 FYEKMQ (reference sequence). The CDR3: CATPSEGRGYGYTF. CDR3 nucleotides: TGTGCCACCCCCTCGGAGGGAAGGGGCTATGGCTACACCTTC.

Only one count was recorded for this clone. The chain couples TRBV3-1 (or the pseudogene TRBV3-2) to TRBJ1-4; a weak D match, TRBD1 (5 bases). This CDR3 contains 17 residues. V was shortened by 1 base and J by 7 bases, with 19 bases between the two germline ends. From germline, CDR1 is LGHDT and CDR2 YNNKEL (reference sequence). The DNA of the CDR3 is TGTGCCAGCAGCCAAGGTCCTGGGGGAAGGGGAGGTGAAAAACTGTTTTTT. It specifies CASSQGPGGRGGEKLFF.

This chain uses TRBV13 with TRBJ1-6; 9 nucleotides agree with TRBD1. The CDR3 is made up of 13 amino acids. V shed 5 bases, J shed 9 bases, and the junction held 2 bases outside the gene matches. CDR1 is PRHDT and CDR2 is FYEKMQ in the germline V gene (reference sequence). The CDR3 sequence: CASSRQGVSPLHF. DNA for the CDR3: TGTGCCAGCAGCCGACAGGGGGTTTCACCCCTCCACTTT.

This rearrangement joins TRBV7-2 to TRBJ1-2; 9 nucleotides agree with TRBD1. CDR1 SGHTA and CDR2 FQGNSA come from the germline V gene. The J segment lost 4 bases and the V segment lost 5 bases, leaving 8 bases of the junction unmatched. The CDR3 is made up of 15 amino acids. Written as DNA, the CDR3 is TGTGCCAGCAGCCGTCCCGGGACAGGGATCTATGGCTACACCTTC. Translation gives CASSRPGTGIYGYTF.

This chain links TRBV5-1 with TRBJ2-1, with 12 nucleotides matching TRBD1. J was trimmed by 7 bases and V by 3 bases; bases with no gene match: 5. The CDR3 is 15 residues long. The germline CDR1 and CDR2 sequences are SGHRS and YFSETQ. CDR3 DNA: TGCGCCAGCAGCTCGGGGGGACAGGGGGCGAATGAGCAGTTCTTC. Residues: CASSSGGQGANEQFF.